Presented here are 27 T cell receptor beta chains from one specimen sequenced in a study of metastatic and nonmetastatic thyroid tumors (dated by TCRdb to the early 2020s). Before undergoing thyroid surgery, none of the patients had been given any kind of treatment. Library preparation used PCR. Sequencer: Illumina HiSeq 4000. In TCRdb, the public reads were trimmed at Q25 with fastp and aligned with MiXCR, with productive beta chains retained. In all, the sample holds around 41,000 clones, and approximately 13% of those were seen once. Around a tenth of the sample belongs to the ten largest clones. The sequenced sample was blood. The source of these receptors is a female donor with papillary thyroid cancer or a benign thyroid nodule (not recorded which). Some clones in this sample may be carry-over from other donors' samples.

This clone was found many times. The chain combines TRBV5-4 with TRBJ1-1; 10 positions match TRBD1. The CDR3 runs to 16 residues. The V gene end was trimmed by 5 bases and the J gene end by 3 bases; junction bases not matched to a gene: 10. Germline CDR1 SGHNT, CDR2 YYREEE (reference sequence). For the CDR3, the DNA is TGTGCCAGCAGATATGGACAGGGGGTTCAGTACACTGAAGCTTTCTTT. Residues: CASRYGQGVQYTEAFF.

This clone showed up many times. The rearrangement joins TRBV12-3 or TRBV12-4 to TRBJ1-2; D gene unclear. This CDR3 region has 13 residues. V was clipped by 5 bases and J by 8 bases, with 15 bases between them. In nucleotides, the CDR3 is TGTGCCAGCAGTCCAGCCACGGCAGCGGGCTACACCTTC. This translates into CASSPATAAGYTF.

In its sample, this clone was seen a few times. This chain's CDR3 is CAWSVTTSPRPYF. The CDR3 DNA reads as TGTGCCTGGAGTGTAACTACTAGCCCCCGACCGTACTTC. The chain uses TRBV30 and TRBJ2-7, with a tentative D call TRBD2 (6 bases). V gave up 0 bases and J gave up 12 bases, with 18 bases separating them. The CDR3 length is 13 residues. Looked up from germline, CDR1 is GTSNPN and CDR2 is SVGIG (reference sequence).

This clone was picked up many times. This chain connects TRBV10-3 to TRBJ1-3; 7 bases match TRBD1. Germline V CDR1 and CDR2: ENHRY, SYGVKD. The J segment lost 3 bases and the V segment lost 5 bases, leaving 13 bases of the junction unmatched. There are 17 residues in the CDR3. CDR3 loop: CAISPLPDREGGNTIYF. The CDR3 DNA sequence: TGTGCCATCAGTCCCCTCCCCGACAGGGAAGGTGGAAACACCATATATTTT.

This clone was observed many times. The rearrangement joins TRBV2 to TRBJ1-1; unclear D gene. V was cut by 5 bases and J by 1 base, with 8 bases left in between. Per the germline V gene, CDR1 is SNHLY and CDR2 is FYNNEI. This CDR3 region has 13 residues. CDR3 amino acids: CASSNEENTEAFF. The CDR3 DNA reads as TGTGCCAGCAGTAATGAGGAGAACACTGAAGCTTTCTTT.

This clone was detected ten times or more. The sample has other DNA sequences that encode this CDR3 too. V gene TRBV5-1 combines with J gene TRBJ1-4, with D uncertain. This CDR3 region has 14 residues. The ends were cut back, 0 bases at V and 4 bases at J, with 7 bases in the middle. The V gene's germline CDR1 is SGHRS and CDR2 YFSETQ. DNA for the CDR3: TGCGCCAGCAGCTTGGAGGGCAGTAATGAAAAACTGTTTTTT. Translated, it gives CASSLEGSNEKLFF.

The chain links TRBV15 to TRBJ2-3; 8 bases are a match to TRBD2. This CDR3 is 18 amino acids long. The V segment lost 0 bases and the J segment 2 bases; nucleotides outside the gene matches: 10. Per germline, CDR1 LNHNV and CDR2 YYDKDF (reference sequence). CDR3 sequence reads: CATSRDTLAGAPTDTQYF. The CDR3 region has the DNA TGTGCCACCAGCAGAGATACCCTAGCGGGCGCCCCCACAGATACGCAGTATTTT. Based on the CDR3 plus reference TRBV15 and TRBJ2-3, the full variable domain is DAMVIQNPRYQVTQFGKPVTLSCSQTLNHNVMYWYQQKSSQAPKLLFHYYDKDFNNEADTPDNFQSRRPNTSFCFLDIRSPGLGDTAMYLCATSRDTLAGAPTDTQYFGPGTRLTVL.

This clone was detected ten times or more. The CDR3 DNA sequence: TGTGCCAGCAGTCTGAGGGGGGGCGAAGAGACCCAGTACTTC. Translating it yields CASSLRGGEETQYF. The gene calls are TRBV25-1 and TRBJ2-5; TRBD2 is a possible D gene (7 bases). V lost 5 bases and J lost 3, with 13 bases in between. The CDR3 totals 14 residues. The germline V gene has CDR1 MGHDK and CDR2 SYGVNS.

This clone appeared a few times. A much larger clone is a single base away; this may be a read error. This rearrangement joins TRBV20-1 to TRBJ1-1; D is possibly TRBD1 (5 bases). V was pared by 1 base and J by 3 bases, with 12 bases between. The CDR3 spans 14 residues. Germline CDR1 is DFQATT and CDR2 is SNEGSKA (reference sequence). The chain's CDR3 is CSARAPGGDTEAFF. DNA for the CDR3: TGCAGTGCTAGAGCCCCCGGGGGGGACACTGAAGCTTTCTTT.

This clone was detected many times. J is TRBJ2-1 and V is TRBV7-2; tentative D call: TRBD2 (5 bases). V was trimmed by 4 bases and J by 3 bases, leaving 10 bases between them. The CDR3 contains 14 residues. The germline V gene encodes CDR1 SGHTA and CDR2 FQGNSA. DNA for the CDR3: TGTGCCAGCAGCTGGAACCGGGACTACAATGAGCAGTTCTTC. This gives the protein CASSWNRDYNEQFF.

This clone was recorded many times. The chain employs TRBV2 and TRBJ1-2; no reliable D call. The ends were cut back, 4 bases at V and 8 bases at J, with 11 bases in the middle. The CDR3 totals 12 residues. Germline V lookup: CDR1 SNHLY, CDR2 FYNNEI. Here the CDR3 reads CASSAPVGGYTF. Here the CDR3 DNA reads TGTGCCAGCAGTGCCCCGGTCGGCGGCTACACCTTC. The full variable domain, with the rest looked up from reference TRBV2 and TRBJ1-2, is EPEVTQTPSHQVTQMGQEVILRCVPISNHLYFYWYRQILGQKVEFLVSFYNNEISEKSEIFDDQFSVERPDGSNFTLKIRSTKLEDSAMYFCASSAPVGGYTFGSGTRLTVV.

To note about this clone: Because the CDR3's place on the DNA is in doubt, the DNA is left out and the CDR3 is given as listed by TCRdb. The CDR3 loop is CVSSLAYTCELFF. The chain is built from TRBV11-2 and TRBJ2-2. CDR1 SGHAT and CDR2 FQNNGV come from the germline V gene. Ends included, the CDR3 has 13 residues.

This clone was found many times. The chain recombines TRBV27 with TRBJ2-3; D is possibly TRBD2 (6 bases). CDR1 MNHEY and CDR2 SMNVEV come from the germline V gene (reference sequence). V was clipped by 6 bases and J by 6 bases, with 22 bases between them. This CDR3 spans 16 amino acids. The CDR3 region has the DNA TGTGCCAGCAGCCCGAAAGCAGGGCGGGGTTCGGATACGCAGTATTTT. Protein product: CASSPKAGRGSDTQYF.

Comments on this clone: A junction end diverges from the germline sequence, so it may reflect a read error. This rearrangement joins TRBV6-4 to TRBJ2-4, with D perhaps matching TRBD2 (6 bases). The CDR3 runs 16 residues. In germline, CDR1 is MRHNA, CDR2 SNTAGT. The CDR3 sequence: CVSISTGTGVKNIQYF. The CDR3 bases are TGTGTCAGCATCAGTACCGGGACGGGAGTCAAAAACATTCAGTACTTC.

The sample holds many counts of this clone. The V call is TRBV7-8, the J call TRBJ2-1, with 11 bases fitting TRBD2. CDR1 SGHVS and CDR2 FQNEAQ come from the germline V gene. The V segment lost 5 bases and the J segment 15 bases; nucleotides outside the gene matches: 12. The CDR3 has 14 residues. The CDR3: CASSLSLAGGSPFF. CDR3 in DNA: TGTGCCAGCAGCCTATCCTTAGCGGGAGGGTCCCCGTTCTTC. Full variable domain (missing parts from reference TRBV7-8 and TRBJ2-1): GAGVSQSPRYKVAKRGQDVALRCDPISGHVSLFWYQQALGQGPEFLTYFQNEAQLDKSGLPSDRFFAERPEGSVSTLKIQRTQQEDSAVYLCASSLSLAGGSPFFGPGTRLTVL.

This clone was counted many times. The V call is TRBV18, the J call TRBJ1-1; D is unresolved. The germline gives CDR1 KGHSH, CDR2 LQKENI. Trimming cost V 1 base and J 0 bases, with 12 bases left between them. This CDR3 region has 16 residues. CDR3 bases: TGTGCCAGCTCACCACAGCACGGGATCCTGAACACTGAAGCTTTCTTT. Encoded protein: CASSPQHGILNTEAFF. Together with reference TRBV18 and TRBJ1-1, the CDR3 gives the full variable domain: NAGVMQNPRHLVRRRGQEARLRCSPMKGHSHVYWYRQLPEEGLKFMVYLQKENIIDESGMPKERFSAEFPKEGPSILRIQQVVRGDSAAYFCASSPQHGILNTEAFFGQGTRLTVV.

The sample holds many counts of this clone. The chain carries TRBV25-1 and TRBJ1-2, with a tentative D call TRBD1 (5 bases). Trimming shortened V by 6 bases and J by 8 bases, and 13 bases separated the two germline ends. The CDR3 totals 12 residues. Germline-derived CDR1 and CDR2 are MGHDK and SYGVNS. DNA for the CDR3: TGTGCCAGCAGCCAGGGTGAGAGGGGCTACACCTTC. Its translation: CASSQGERGYTF.

This clone was found many times. One junction end does not reproduce the germline sequence, and a read error may be involved. The gene calls are TRBV6-5 and TRBJ1-6; the D gene is possibly TRBD1 (5 bases). The germline gives CDR1 MNHEY, CDR2 SVGAGI. This CDR3 has 18 residues. The CDR3 is CASSYKGTSGSFNSPLHF. The CDR3 nucleotides read TGTGCCAGCAGTTATAAAGGGACTTCGGGCTCCTTTAATTCACCCCTCCACTTT.

This clone has ten or more counts. The chain has TRBV7-9 and TRBJ2-7; 7 bases are a match to TRBD2. Germline values: CDR1 SEHNR, CDR2 FQNEAQ (reference sequence). CDR3 length: 14 residues. V shed 1 base and J 4 bases; nucleotides not matched to a gene: 4. CDR3 loop: CASSLGTRKYEQYF. CDR3 coding DNA: TGTGCCAGCAGCTTAGGGACTAGAAAATACGAGCAGTACTTC.

This clone was recorded at least ten times. The chain joins TRBV20-1 to TRBJ2-1, with a weak D call TRBD2 (7 bases). Between the trimmed V and J ends, which lost 5 bases and 5 bases, there was a span of 19 bases. Per the germline V gene, CDR1 is DFQATT and CDR2 is SNEGSKA (reference sequence). The CDR3 is 15 residues long. The CDR3 DNA is TGCAGTGCTGGGGGGCTGGCGGGAGTAGACAATGAGCAGTTCTTC. It yields the protein CSAGGLAGVDNEQFF.

This clone was recorded at least ten times. The rearrangement uses TRBV5-5 and TRBJ2-7; D gene uncertain. V lost 0 bases to trimming and J lost 4 bases, with 11 bases between them. CDR3 size: 14 residues. In germline, CDR1 is SGHKS, CDR2 YYEKEE (reference sequence). In DNA, the CDR3 is TGTGCCAGCAGCTTGGGTCAGGAGAATTACGAGCAGTACTTC. This encodes CASSLGQENYEQYF.

This clone showed up many times. This rearrangement joins TRBV13 to TRBJ2-1; no definite D call. The CDR3 length is 12 residues. Germline assignment: CDR1 PRHDT and CDR2 FYEKMQ (reference sequence). The V end lost 5 bases, the J end lost 9 bases, and 11 bases lay between the germline ends. The CDR3 DNA sequence: TGTGCCAGCAGCCAACCCCAGAGTGAGCAGTTCTTC. It encodes CASSQPQSEQFF.

Concerning this clone itself: A read error may explain this, as a much larger clone is one base away. The gene calls are TRBV18 and TRBJ2-7, with 11 bases matching TRBD1. J gave up 0 bases and V 5 bases, and 6 bases lay outside the gene matches. CDR3 length: 16 amino acids. Per the germline V gene, CDR1 is KGHSH and CDR2 is LQKENI. The CDR3 loop reads CASSNLGQGGSYEQYF. DNA for the CDR3: TGTGCCAGCTCAAACTTGGGACAGGGGGGCTCCTACGAGCAGTACTTC.

Ten or more counts support this clone. The same CDR3 can be traced to other DNA sequences in this sample. The CDR3 region has the DNA TGTGCCAGCAGCGCGGGGACAGGGACATTGGGTCGGCCCCAGCATTTT. Translating gives CASSAGTGTLGRPQHF. The gene calls are TRBV5-6 and TRBJ1-5; 9 nucleotides match TRBD1. CDR1 and CDR2 from the germline V gene are SGHDT and YYEEEE. J gave up 9 bases and V 4 bases, and 14 bases lay outside the gene matches. CDR3 size: 16 residues.

V and J are TRBV13 and TRBJ2-5; D is possibly TRBD2 (6 bases). V dropped 0 bases and J dropped 1 base, with 12 bases sitting between them. Germline V gives CDR1 PRHDT, CDR2 FYEKMQ (reference sequence). The CDR3 totals 16 residues. Here the CDR3 reads CASSLGSWRAQETQYF. The DNA for the CDR3 is TGTGCCAGCAGCTTAGGCTCGTGGAGGGCCCAAGAGACCCAGTACTTC.

This chain uses TRBV28 with TRBJ2-7; D call uncertain. The V gene's germline CDR1 is MDHEN and CDR2 SYDVKM. V lost 7 bases, J lost 3 bases, and 25 bases lay in between. This CDR3 has 17 amino acids. CDR3 sequence (DNA): TGTGCCAGCAATAGTCAAGTGACTTCCCCCTCTATCTACGAGCAGTACTTC. Residues: CASNSQVTSPSIYEQYF.

This clone was seen repeatedly, ten times or more. This chain joins TRBV19 and TRBJ1-4; D gene ambiguous. V was trimmed by 6 bases and J by 3 bases, leaving 14 bases between them. Germline lookup yields CDR1 LNHDA and CDR2 SQIVND (reference sequence). The CDR3 sequence is 15 residues long. CDR3 protein: CASSISSAPNEKLFF. The DNA of the CDR3 is TGTGCCAGTAGCATCTCCTCCGCGCCTAATGAAAAACTGTTTTTT.